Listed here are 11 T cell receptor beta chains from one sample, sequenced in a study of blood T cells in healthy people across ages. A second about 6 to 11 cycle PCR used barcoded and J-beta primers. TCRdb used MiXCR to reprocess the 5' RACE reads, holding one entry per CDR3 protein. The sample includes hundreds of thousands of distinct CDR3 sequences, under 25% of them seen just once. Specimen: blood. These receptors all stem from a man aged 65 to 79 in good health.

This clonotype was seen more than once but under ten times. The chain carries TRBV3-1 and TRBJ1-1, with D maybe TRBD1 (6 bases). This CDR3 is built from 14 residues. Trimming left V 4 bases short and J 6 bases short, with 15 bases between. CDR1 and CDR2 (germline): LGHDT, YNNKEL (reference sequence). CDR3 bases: TGTGCCAGCAGCCTACAGGGAAAGAGCGCTGAAGCTTTCTTT. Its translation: CASSLQGKSAEAFF. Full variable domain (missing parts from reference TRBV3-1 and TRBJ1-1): DTAVSQTPKYLVTQMGNDKSIKCEQNLGHDTMYWYKQDSKKFLKIMFSYNNKELIINETVPNRFSPKSPDKAHLNLHINSLELGDSAVYFCASSLQGKSAEAFFGQGTRLTVV.

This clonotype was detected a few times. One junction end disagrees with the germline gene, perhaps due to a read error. CDR3 DNA sequence: TGTGCCAGCAGTTTACGGGGGTCAACTAATGAAAAACTGTCTTTT. Amino acids: CASSLRGSTNEKLSF. The rearrangement uses TRBV28 and TRBJ1-4; D possibly corresponds to TRBD1 (5 bases). CDR1 MDHEN and CDR2 SYDVKM come from the germline V gene. CDR3 size: 15 residues.

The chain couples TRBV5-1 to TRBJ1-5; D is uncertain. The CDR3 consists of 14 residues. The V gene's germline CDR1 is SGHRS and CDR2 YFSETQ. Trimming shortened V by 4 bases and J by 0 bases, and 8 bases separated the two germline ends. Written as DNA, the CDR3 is TGCGCCAGCAGCGAGGACGGTAGCAATCAGCCCCAGCATTTT. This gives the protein CASSEDGSNQPQHF. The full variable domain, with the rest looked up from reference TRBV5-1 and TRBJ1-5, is KAGVTQTPRYLIKTRGQQVTLSCSPISGHRSVSWYQQTPGQGLQFLFEYFSETQRNKGNFPGRFSGRQFSNSRSEMNVSTLELGDSALYLCASSEDGSNQPQHFGDGTRLSIL.

The CDR3 loop is CASSSGDRLDEQFF. The CDR3 coding sequence is TGCGCCAGCAGCTCGGGGGACAGGCTGGATGAGCAGTTCTTC. The chain couples TRBV5-1 to TRBJ2-1, with 8 positions matching TRBD1. Trimming at V came to 3 bases and at J to 8 bases, leaving 7 bases not matched to a gene. Germline V gene lookup returns CDR1 SGHRS and CDR2 YFSETQ. This CDR3 comprises 14 residues. The complete variable domain, with remaining parts taken from reference TRBV5-1 and TRBJ2-1, reads KAGVTQTPRYLIKTRGQQVTLSCSPISGHRSVSWYQQTPGQGLQFLFEYFSETQRNKGNFPGRFSGRQFSNSRSEMNVSTLELGDSALYLCASSSGDRLDEQFFGPGTRLTVL.

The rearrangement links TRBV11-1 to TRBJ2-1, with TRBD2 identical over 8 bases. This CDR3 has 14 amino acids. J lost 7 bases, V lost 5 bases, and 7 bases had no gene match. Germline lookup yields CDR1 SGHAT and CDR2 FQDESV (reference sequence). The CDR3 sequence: CASSREGLENEQFF. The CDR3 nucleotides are TGTGCCAGCAGCCGGGAGGGCCTAGAGAATGAGCAGTTCTTC.

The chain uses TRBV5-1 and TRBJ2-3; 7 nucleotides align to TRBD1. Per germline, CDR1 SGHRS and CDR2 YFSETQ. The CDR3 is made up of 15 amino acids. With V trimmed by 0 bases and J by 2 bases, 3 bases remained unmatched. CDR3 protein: CASSLAGTATDTQYF. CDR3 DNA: TGCGCCAGCAGCTTGGCCGGGACAGCCACAGATACGCAGTATTTT.

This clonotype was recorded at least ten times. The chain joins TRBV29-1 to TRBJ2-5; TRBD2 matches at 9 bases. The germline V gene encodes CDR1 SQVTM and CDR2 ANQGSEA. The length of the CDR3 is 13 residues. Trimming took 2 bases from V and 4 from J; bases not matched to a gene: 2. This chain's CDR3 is CSVESGRRETQYF. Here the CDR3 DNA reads TGCAGCGTTGAAAGCGGGAGGAGAGAGACCCAGTACTTC.

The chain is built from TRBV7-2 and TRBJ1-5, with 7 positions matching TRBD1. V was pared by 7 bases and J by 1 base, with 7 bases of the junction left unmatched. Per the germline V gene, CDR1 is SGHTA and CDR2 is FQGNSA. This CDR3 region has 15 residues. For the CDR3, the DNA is TGTGCCAGCACCCGAGAGGGGGCCAGCAATCAGCCCCAGCATTTT. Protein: CASTREGASNQPQHF.

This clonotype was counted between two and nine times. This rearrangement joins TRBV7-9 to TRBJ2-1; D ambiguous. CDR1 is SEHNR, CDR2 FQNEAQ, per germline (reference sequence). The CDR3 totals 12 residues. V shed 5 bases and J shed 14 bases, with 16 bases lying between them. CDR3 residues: CASSLPRAPKFF. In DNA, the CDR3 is TGTGCCAGCAGCCTACCCCGGGCCCCGAAGTTCTTC.

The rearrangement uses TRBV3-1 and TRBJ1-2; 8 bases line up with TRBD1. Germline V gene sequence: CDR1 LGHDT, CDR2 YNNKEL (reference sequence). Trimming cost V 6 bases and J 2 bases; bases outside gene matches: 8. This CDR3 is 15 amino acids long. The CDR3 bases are TGTGCCAGCAGGTGGCAGGGGGCTCGGAACTATGGCTACACCTTC. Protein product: CASRWQGARNYGYTF.

The CDR3 nucleotides are TGTGCCAGCAGCTCCGGGGGACAGTCCTACGAGCAGTACTTC. Translation: CASSSGGQSYEQYF. J is TRBJ2-7 and V is TRBV7-8, with D possibly TRBD1 on 7 matching bases. Trimming took off 4 bases at V and 1 base at J, with 11 bases between the two ends. This CDR3 is 14 amino acids long. Germline V gene sequence: CDR1 SGHVS, CDR2 FQNEAQ.